The 5 T cell receptor beta chains below come from one sample, sequenced in a study of neurological immune-mediated disorders. TCRdb itself ran the 5' RACE reads through MiXCR, one entry per CDR3 protein. The table has fewer than 85,000 distinct CDR3 sequences, about 5.1% seen once; the top ten hold roughly 2%. The specimen was PBMCs. These receptors all come from a woman in her 70s with multiple sclerosis.

Details on this clonotype: It may be a read error: a sequence one base away is much more abundant. The CDR3 loop is CAIRTPAGRDTEAFF. CDR3 coding DNA: TGTGCCATCAGAACCCCGGCGGGGCGGGACACTGAAGCTTTCTTT. V is TRBV12-3 or TRBV12-4 and J is TRBJ1-1, with D perhaps matching TRBD1 (5 bases). The CDR3 contains 15 residues. V lost 10 bases and J lost 3, with 21 bases in between.

This clonotype was detected a few times. This may arise from a read error, as a much more abundant clone is one base away. The V call is TRBV7-2, the J call TRBJ1-5; no reliable D call. The CDR3 loop spans 14 amino acids. Germline V gene sequence: CDR1 SGHTA, CDR2 FQGNSA. The CDR3 bases are TGTGCCAGCAACAGCGGATCCACCAATCAGCCCCAGAATTTT. Protein: CASNSGSTNQPQNF.

The gene calls are TRBV29-1 and TRBJ2-7; perhaps TRBD1 as D (6 bases). The CDR3 is 13 residues long. Germline CDR1 SQVTM, CDR2 ANQGSEA. Deletions cut 4 bases from V and 4 bases from J, with 14 bases between. CDR3 sequence: CSVVLTGSYEQYF. The CDR3 DNA follows: TGCAGCGTTGTTTTGACAGGCAGTTACGAGCAGTACTTC.

This clonotype was seen at least ten times. The V gene is TRBV6-2 or TRBV6-3, the J gene TRBJ1-1; TRBD1 aligns across 8 bases. This CDR3 spans 13 amino acids. V dropped 6 bases and J dropped 7; count of bases not matched to a gene: 7. CDR1 MNHEY and CDR2 SVGEGT come from the germline V gene. CDR3 sequence (DNA): TGTGCCAGCAGCCAGGGGGCGGCTGGTGAAGCTTTCTTT. Translating it yields CASSQGAAGEAFF.

This clonotype was detected many times. The CDR3 coding sequence is TGTGCCAGCAGCTCACCACTGGACAGGGGGACTGAAGCTTTCTTT. Protein product: CASSSPLDRGTEAFF. This chain uses TRBV7-2 with TRBJ1-1; 10 positions match TRBD1. Per germline, CDR1 SGHTA and CDR2 FQGNSA. V gave up 4 bases and J gave up 5 bases; unmatched junction bases: 7. CDR3 length: 15 amino acids.